This is a list of T cell receptor beta chains from one sample in a study of T cell repertoires in cytomegalovirus infection. No antigen is known for these receptors. One entry per CDR3 protein, called by TCRdb with MiXCR from the reads. In the table there are about 830,000 distinct CDR3 sequences, approximately 30% of which are singletons. Here the sequenced sample was cultured CD8+ T cells from PBMCs, taken from culture after CMV antigen stimulation. The receptors come from a human donor in good health (CMV status not recorded). Some clones in this sample may be carry-over from other donors' samples. Both conserved end residues are part of each CDR3. A D gene is named only where the DNA matches it firmly. The listing skips clone size in some rows; elsewhere it reads once, few, many or a size class.

>TRBJ1-5|TRBD1|18|-|TRBV6-6
CASTNSRDRSKGNQPQHF
TGTGCCAGCACGAATTCAAGGGACAGGTCTAAGGGCAATCAGCCCCAGCATTTT
>TRBJ1-5|-|12|-|TRBV7-6
CASSLVHQPQHF
TGTGCCAGCAGCTTAGTTCATCAGCCCCAGCATTTT
>TRBJ1-1|-|15|few|TRBV11-3
CASSARFAENTEAFF
TGTGCCAGCAGCGCCCGCTTCGCGGAGAACACTGAAGCTTTCTTT
>TRBJ2-2|-|13|-|TRBV12-5
CASAVYGTGELFF
TGTGCTAGTGCCGTGTACGGTACCGGGGAGCTGTTTTTT
>TRBJ2-2|-|14|few|TRBV7-9
CASFRAEKPGELFF
TGTGCCAGCTTCAGGGCAGAGAAACCCGGGGAGCTGTTTTTT
>TRBJ2-3|-|15|-|TRBV5-6
CASSLEGQYTDTQYF
TGTGCCAGCAGCCTAGAAGGACAGTACACAGATACGCAGTATTTT
>TRBJ1-5|-|15|few|TRBV10-2
CASSESRFSNQPQHF
TGCGCCAGCAGTGAGTCGCGATTTTCCAATCAGCCCCAGCATTTT
>TRBJ2-3|TRBD2|16|-|TRBV6-2/TRBV6-3
CASSSGTSGRADTQYF
TGTGCCAGCAGCTCCGGGACTAGTGGTAGGGCAGATACGCAGTATTTT
>TRBJ1-5|-|17|few|TRBV19
CASNDDGEYLRDQPQHF
TGTGCCAGTAACGATGACGGAGAGTACCTTAGGGATCAGCCCCAGCATTTT
>TRBJ2-1|-|13|-|TRBV4-1
CASSITPMDEQFF
TGCGCCAGCAGCATCACCCCGATGGATGAGCAGTTCTTC
>TRBJ2-1|TRBD2|14|-|TRBV11-2
CASTFSGSYNEQFF
TGTGCCAGCACCTTTAGCGGGAGCTACAATGAGCAGTTCTTC
>TRBJ2-1|-|15|-|TRBV20-1
CSARDIETGVGEQFF
TGCAGTGCTAGAGATATTGAGACAGGAGTAGGTGAGCAGTTCTTC
>TRBJ2-3|-|14|few|TRBV7-2
CASSSDYSTDTQYF
TGTGCCAGCAGCTCTGACTATAGCACAGATACGCAGTATTTT
>TRBJ2-5|-|14|-|TRBV11-2
CASSSHGSFVTQYF
TGTGCCAGCAGCTCCCACGGGTCTTTTGTGACCCAGTACTTC
>TRBJ1-1|-|15|-|TRBV6-6
CASSKLSGDSTEAFF
TGTGCCAGCAGCAAACTTTCAGGGGATAGTACTGAAGCTTTCTTT